This TCR beta chain was recovered during a study of blood T cell repertoires in COVID-19. About the research overall: Specimens from acute and convalescent COVID-19 originated in the United States, Italy and Spain. PBMCs, B-cell-depleted T cells, or T cells provided the cDNA or gDNA that made up the material.

The CDR3 is made up of 13 amino acids. Trimming stripped 9 bases from V and 0 bases from J, with 9 bases between. CDR1 is MNHEY, CDR2 SMNVEV, per germline (reference sequence). Under the authors' procedure: Amplified reference gene primers provided the basis for estimating nucleated cell counts. The method was immunoSEQ multiplex PCR; TCRdb's version includes in-frame clones alone and lacks a portion of them. Clone size and the V and J calls come from that table; the DNA yielded D and trimming. The table has 95,000 to 150,000 clones, 79% seen once; the top ten hold 35% to 40%. Input material: peripheral blood. This receptor was identified in a man aged 35 to 55 with active or convalescent COVID-19. This chain links TRBV27 with TRBJ1-5; D uncertain. The CDR3 DNA follows: TGTGCCAGTCAACCGGGTAGCAATCAGCCCCAGCATTTT. Its protein product is CASQPGSNQPQHF.